This T cell receptor (beta chain) was identified in a study of CD8+ T cells in alopecia areata. Study-wide findings and caveats: For lesional scalp, especially alopecia totalis/universalis, clonality was higher than in normal scalp. Possibly because of HLA-related factors, TCR sharing was less clear across patients than in mice.

Reverse transcribed after extraction, RNA yielded cDNA as the sequencing template. Sequenced by immunoSEQ multiplex PCR; TCRdb stores in-frame clones only, minus some. This sample has 100,000 to 130,000 clones, with roughly 60% found just once. Sorting of PBMCs yielded the CD4+ and CD8+ T cells. This CDR3 is built from 16 residues. Trimming pared 8 bases from V and 1 base from J, leaving 18 bases between. The V gene's germline CDR1 is SEHNR and CDR2 FQNEAQ (reference sequence). As for this clone: Its antigen is unknown.

The chain combines TRBV7-9 with TRBJ2-1; D tentatively reads TRBD1 or TRBD2 (5 bases each). The source material was CD8+ T cells sorted from blood. The clonotype was recovered from a human donor in good health. The CDR3, as DNA: TGTGCCAGCTGCGACAGCGGAGTAACGTCCTACAATGAGCAGTTCTTC. Translated: CASCDSGVTSYNEQFF.